A selection of T cell receptor beta chains follows, all from one sample in a study of cytomegalovirus exposure and HLA in healthy donors. Generated by immunoSEQ multiplex PCR, the TCRdb table keeps only in-frame clones and is missing some. The repertoire consists of roughly 300,000 clones, with 80% to 90% occurring once and the leading ten covering 3% to 4%. Sequencing was performed on PBMCs. Receptors originate from a man aged 40-50 years in good health and CMV-seropositive. Each CDR3 is given without its conserved first and last residue. Fields, in order: J gene, V gene, CDR3 protein.

TRBJ1-1 TRBV18 ASSPLGGSEAF
TRBJ1-1 TRBV5-5 ASSETHNLGAF
TRBJ2-7 TRBV2 ASSERRDREAHEQY
TRBJ2-7 TRBV19 ASSPTGASYEQY
TRBJ1-2 TRBV29-1 SVSLTPGDYGYT
TRBJ2-7 TRBV30 AWSSRNEQY
TRBJ2-7 TRBV30 AWTGQNSYEQY
TRBJ2-3 TRBV29-1 SVGGGREFRSDTQY
TRBJ2-1 TRBV5-6 ASSPGLAGYNEQF
TRBJ2-1 TRBV12-2 ASRSAPKQF
TRBJ1-2 TRBV27 ASSTSDREFYGYT
TRBJ2-7 TRBV2 ASGKRGSSYEQY
TRBJ1-5 TRBV5-8 ASSLYAGIGQPQH
TRBJ1-3 TRBV28 ASSSDRRNLHSGNTIY
TRBJ1-4 TRBV19 ASSIGAQGAGEKLF
TRBJ2-1 TRBV19 ASTRGPSTYNEQF
TRBJ2-7 TRBV2 ASSEGVRRGEQY
TRBJ1-3 TRBV5-1 ASSSTGNGNTIY
TRBJ1-2 TRBV9 ASSPRQGGYGYT
TRBJ2-1 TRBV5-1 ASSLGGASRDEQF
TRBJ2-7 TRBV6-1 ASSEAGQSLYEQY
TRBJ2-7 TRBV5-1 ASTPGTSPTYEQY
TRBJ2-3 TRBV6-1 ASSEGPRDTQY
TRBJ1-1 TRBV6-5 ASSGRTGMNTGAF
TRBJ1-4 TRBV28 ASSLNPWGLTNEKLF
TRBJ1-2 TRBV29-1 SVDQTVPDRAVGYT
TRBJ2-5 TRBV29-1 SVEDPRASGSVETQY
TRBJ1-1 TRBV5-5 ASSLQRTGTSEAF
TRBJ1-2 TRBV6-5 ASSSEMTGDYGYT
TRBJ2-7 TRBV11-2 ASSLQREANEQY
TRBJ2-7 TRBV28 ASSLRSYEQY
TRBJ2-7 TRBV5-1 ASSLVRQGDYEQY
NA TRBV5-1 ASSLGGYYEQY
TRBJ2-1 TRBV11-2 ASSLSGFSEQF
TRBJ2-7 TRBV19 ASSKGLGTGLYEQY
TRBJ1-2 TRBV28 ASSSPSGQGLDYGYT
TRBJ2-7 TRBV6-1 ASSELGRATYEQY